The sequence of this T cell receptor beta chain was determined in a study of human T cells and chemical hapten exposure. In the library, unique molecular identifiers were attached to individual cDNA molecules. TCRdb reanalysed the reads using MiXCR and keeps one entry per CDR3 protein. This sample has more than 100,000 distinct CDR3 sequences; approximately 9.3% occur once, and the top ten carry roughly 1.3%. This clonotype was recorded many times. V was pared by 5 bases and J by 10 bases, with 18 bases between. Germline V gene sequence: CDR1 MNHEY, CDR2 SVGEGT. This CDR3 is built from 14 residues. RNA extraction used unfractionated whole blood as the source of total RNA.

The receptor was isolated from a human donor in good health. Some clones in this sample may be carry-over from other donors' samples. The sample taken for sequencing was whole blood. The V gene is TRBV6-2 or TRBV6-3, the J gene TRBJ2-1; D remains unclear. CDR3 bases: TGTGCCAGCAGTCACCCCCGGGTCGCCACCGAGCAGTTCTTC. Translating gives CASSHPRVATEQFF.